This TCR beta chain is from a study of vaccination and CD4 T cells after COVID-19. This CDR3 region has 12 residues. Germline assignment: CDR1 SGHNT and CDR2 YYREEE (reference sequence). Between the trimmed V and J ends, which lost 4 bases and 1 base, there was a span of 5 bases. The Oncomine TCR Beta short-read assay sequenced DNA from cultured CD4+ T cells. TCRdb re-called the PCR reads through MiXCR, storing one row per CDR3 protein. The repertoire consists of about 5,500 distinct CDR3 sequences, with approximately 40% occurring once and the leading ten covering around 43%. This clonotype was observed a few times. The antigen is not known. The treatment was: roughly 11-day PBMC culture with coronavirus spike peptide pools or control peptides (ViraFEST assay). An unexposed donor provided the CD4+ T cells, which were collected before the COVID-19 pandemic (2011-2018). ViraFEST used peptide pools to expand antigen-specific T cells, then sequenced TCRs.

The specimen was CD4+ T cells from blood, cultured in vitro. The genes are TRBV5-4 and TRBJ1-1, with D hard to call. The receptor's source is a human donor in good health. Here the CDR3 reads CASSSTNTEAFF. CDR3 DNA sequence: TGTGCCAGCAGCAGCACGAACACTGAAGCTTTCTTT.